The 24 T cell receptor beta chains given below trace back to one sample, sequenced in a study of T cell responses to AZD1222 COVID-19 vaccine. Measured with immunoSEQ multiplex PCR; TCRdb has only the in-frame clones, and not every one. The sample shows nearly 200,000 clones, roughly 92% of them seen only once. The sample in question was peripheral blood, obtained 28 days after the second AZD1222 dose. These receptors originate from an adult who received the AZD1222 COVID-19 vaccine.

The chain joins TRBV7-6 to TRBJ2-2; TRBD2 matches at 8 bases. Trimming removed 6 bases from V and 1 base from J; junction bases left unmatched: 4. The CDR3 is 15 residues long. Germline CDR1 is SGHVS and CDR2 is FNYEAQ. The CDR3 coding sequence is TGTGCCAGCAGACCCGCGGGGGGGAACACCGGGGAGCTGTTTTTT. Its translation is CASRPAGGNTGELFF.

The CDR3: CASSLDTLAKNIQYF. As DNA, the CDR3 is TGTGCCAGCAGTCTTGACACCTTAGCCAAAAACATTCAGTACTTC. This sequence joins TRBV3-1 (or the pseudogene TRBV3-2) and TRBJ2-4; D remains unclear. The CDR3 covers 15 residues. V lost 6 bases and J lost 0, with 12 bases in between. Germline CDR1 is LGHDT and CDR2 is YNNKEL (reference sequence).

V and J are TRBV5-1 and TRBJ2-5; 13 bases are a match to TRBD2. CDR1 and CDR2 from the germline V gene are SGHRS and YFSETQ. The CDR3 extends over 15 amino acids. Germline trimming cut 3 bases from V and 6 bases from J; bases unmatched to any gene: 5. CDR3 DNA: TGCGCCAGCAGCTCGTGGACTAGCGGGGGACAGACCCAGTACTTC. Amino acids: CASSSWTSGGQTQYF. The complete variable domain, with remaining parts taken from reference TRBV5-1 and TRBJ2-5, reads KAGVTQTPRYLIKTRGQQVTLSCSPISGHRSVSWYQQTPGQGLQFLFEYFSETQRNKGNFPGRFSGRQFSNSRSEMNVSTLELGDSALYLCASSSWTSGGQTQYFGPGTRLLVL.

V is TRBV5-1 and J is TRBJ2-2; 7 nucleotides line up with TRBD1. Germline V gene sequence: CDR1 SGHRS, CDR2 YFSETQ. The V gene end was trimmed by 7 bases and the J gene end by 6 bases; junction bases not matched to a gene: 9. This CDR3 has 14 residues. The CDR3 coding sequence is TGCGCCAGCGGCGTAAGGGGGCAATCCGGGGAGCTGTTTTTT. Translating it yields CASGVRGQSGELFF.

The chain employs TRBV6-6 and TRBJ2-2; no firm D call. CDR3 length: 16 amino acids. Trimming removed 2 bases from V and 0 bases from J, with 10 bases in between. CDR1 MNHNY and CDR2 SVGAGI come from the germline V gene (reference sequence). The CDR3 spells CASSYPHGPNTGELFF. The CDR3 DNA sequence: TGTGCCAGCAGTTACCCGCACGGCCCGAACACCGGGGAGCTGTTTTTT.

The chain joins TRBV9 to TRBJ1-6; 10 bases are shared with TRBD1. The V segment lost 4 bases and the J segment 10 bases; nucleotides outside the gene matches: 8. The CDR3 totals 15 residues. Per the germline V gene, CDR1 is SGDLS and CDR2 is YYNGEE. The CDR3 spells CASSPRDRGYSPLHF. The CDR3 DNA follows: TGTGCCAGCAGCCCCCGGGACAGGGGATACTCACCCCTCCACTTT.

CDR3 in DNA: TGTGCCAGCAGTGAAGGGGCAGGCACTGAAGCTTTCTTT. Amino acids: CASSEGAGTEAFF. The chain carries TRBV6-1 and TRBJ1-1; D unresolved. Germline V CDR1 and CDR2: MNHNS, SASEGT. CDR3 size: 13 residues. V was clipped by 1 base and J by 4 bases, with 7 bases between them.

About this clone itself: Distinct nucleotide sequences in the sample also encode this CDR3. This chain uses TRBV3-1 (or the pseudogene TRBV3-2) with TRBJ1-3, with D possibly being TRBD1 (5 bases). The CDR3 runs to 15 residues. V gave up 1 base and J gave up 1 base, with 8 bases separating them. Per the germline V gene, CDR1 is LGHDT and CDR2 is YNNKEL (reference sequence). The CDR3 region has the DNA TGTGCCAGCAGCCAAGGGGGACTATCTGGAAACACCATATATTTT. It is translated as CASSQGGLSGNTIYF.

This sequence joins TRBV24-1 and TRBJ1-1; TRBD1 is a possible D gene (5 bases). Germline V gives CDR1 KGHDR, CDR2 SFDVKD. Trimming removed 4 bases from V and 4 bases from J, with 12 bases in between. The CDR3 contains 14 residues. The DNA for the CDR3 is TGTGCCACCAGTGACCACGGGAGGGGCACTGAAGCTTTCTTT. It codes for CATSDHGRGTEAFF.

This chain uses TRBV10-3 with TRBJ2-3; TRBD1 aligns across 7 bases. The CDR3 contains 13 residues. V lost 10 bases and J lost 3; bases outside the gene matches: 7. Germline assignment: CDR1 ENHRY and CDR2 SYGVKD. CDR3 coding DNA: TGTGCCACCAGACAGGGATCGACAGATACGCAGTATTTT. Translated: CATRQGSTDTQYF.

This clone was seen once. The genes are TRBV21-1 and TRBJ2-2. TRBV21-1 is described as a pseudogene. The CDR3 spans 12 residues. The CDR3 loop reads CASSKAGGELFF. Written as DNA, the CDR3 is TGTGCCAGCAGCAAAGCGGGAGGGGAGCTGTTTTTT.

The chain recombines TRBV6-5 with TRBJ1-2, with D unresolved. V dropped 6 bases and J dropped 10 bases, with 18 bases sitting between them. The CDR3 is 13 amino acids. Germline V gives CDR1 MNHEY, CDR2 SVGAGI. CDR3 residues: CASSLIRRGDYTF. The CDR3 DNA reads as TGTGCCAGCAGCCTGATTAGGCGAGGCGACTACACCTTC.

This rearrangement joins TRBV4-2 to TRBJ1-5, with a weak D call TRBD1 (6 bases). This CDR3 has 16 amino acids. V shed 2 bases and J shed 5 bases, with 16 bases lying between them. Per the germline V gene, CDR1 is LGHNA and CDR2 is YNFKEQ. The CDR3 region is CASSQTWGGGDQPQHF. The CDR3 DNA follows: TGTGCCAGCAGCCAAACCTGGGGAGGGGGTGATCAGCCCCAGCATTTT.

This chain links TRBV6-5 with TRBJ1-5; the D is unclear. Trimming stripped 2 bases from V and 0 bases from J, with 2 bases between. Germline V CDR1 and CDR2: MNHEY, SVGAGI. The CDR3 consists of 13 residues. The DNA for the CDR3 is TGTGCCAGCAGTTACCGTAGCAATCAGCCCCAGCATTTT. Its translation: CASSYRSNQPQHF.

V gene TRBV28 combines with J gene TRBJ2-1; 8 nucleotides align to TRBD1. The CDR3 sequence is 14 residues long. Germline CDR1 is MDHEN and CDR2 is SYDVKM. Germline trimming cut 7 bases from V and 8 bases from J; bases unmatched to any gene: 10. Written as DNA, the CDR3 is TGTGCCAGCAATCCAGGGGGCGCTTTCTATGAGCAGTTCTTC. Its translation is CASNPGGAFYEQFF.

The sample holds a few counts of this clone. V usage is TRBV3-1 (or the pseudogene TRBV3-2) and J usage is TRBJ1-5; D gene uncertain. CDR3 size: 13 residues. Deletions cut 3 bases from V and 5 bases from J, with 8 bases between. Germline CDR1 reads LGHDT; CDR2 reads YNNKEL (reference sequence). CDR3 sequence reads: CASSQGLDQPQHF. DNA of the CDR3: TGTGCCAGCAGCCAGGGTCTCGATCAGCCCCAGCATTTT.

This clone was seen just once. The rearrangement uses TRBV3-1 (or the pseudogene TRBV3-2) and TRBJ2-1, with 10 nucleotides matching TRBD2. With 0 bases clipped from V and 2 bases from J, the junction kept 4 bases outside the gene matches. Germline CDR1 LGHDT, CDR2 YNNKEL (reference sequence). CDR3 length: 17 amino acids. CDR3: CASSQDERGGPYNEQFF. CDR3 DNA: TGTGCCAGCAGCCAAGATGAGCGGGGGGGCCCCTACAATGAGCAGTTCTTC.

This clone showed up just once. This chain links TRBV30 with TRBJ1-2; D gene ambiguous. This CDR3 contains 15 residues. CDR1 and CDR2 (germline): GTSNPN, SVGIG (reference sequence). V lost 0 bases and J lost 4, with 15 bases in between. In DNA, the CDR3 is TGTGCCTGGAGTGTACATTGGCGATCACTCTATGGCTACACCTTC. Translated, it gives CAWSVHWRSLYGYTF.

The chain couples TRBV6-5 to TRBJ1-2, with 7 bases lining up with TRBD1. The V segment lost 7 bases and the J segment 6 bases; nucleotides outside the gene matches: 5. The CDR3 contains 12 residues. Germline loops: CDR1 MNHEY, CDR2 SVGAGI. CDR3 in amino acids: CASTLTGNGYTF. The CDR3 DNA follows: TGTGCCAGCACTTTGACAGGGAATGGCTACACCTTC.

The V and J genes are TRBV19 and TRBJ1-5; 7 positions agree with TRBD1. The V segment lost 8 bases and the J segment 0 bases; nucleotides outside the gene matches: 7. Germline V gives CDR1 LNHDA, CDR2 SQIVND (reference sequence). The CDR3 consists of 15 residues. DNA for the CDR3: TGTGCCAGTCGAGAGGGGGCGGCTAGCAATCAGCCCCAGCATTTT. Translated: CASREGAASNQPQHF.

The chain links TRBV29-1 to TRBJ2-1; TRBD1 matches at 10 bases. Germline CDR1 is SQVTM and CDR2 is ANQGSEA. V lost 7 bases to trimming and J lost 7 bases; unmatched junction nucleotides: 10. The CDR3 loop spans 14 amino acids. The DNA for the CDR3 is TGCAGCGCAGGAGGACAGGGGGGTTGGAATGAGCAGTTCTTC. This codes for CSAGGQGGWNEQFF.

V and J are TRBV3-1 (or the pseudogene TRBV3-2) and TRBJ1-1, with TRBD1 as a possible D gene (5 bases). This CDR3 spans 14 amino acids. V lost 5 bases and J 4 bases, leaving 14 bases between the germline ends. The V gene's germline CDR1 is LGHDT and CDR2 YNNKEL (reference sequence). The CDR3: CASSSTVGATEAFF. The CDR3, as DNA: TGTGCCAGCAGCTCCACGGTAGGGGCCACTGAAGCTTTCTTT.

The rearrangement joins TRBV6-5 to TRBJ1-4; D ambiguous. Germline values: CDR1 MNHEY, CDR2 SVGAGI. The CDR3 is 14 residues long. V was clipped by 0 bases and J by 3 bases, with 5 bases between them. This chain's CDR3 is CASSYSDPNEKLFF. Written as DNA, the CDR3 is TGTGCCAGCAGTTACTCAGACCCTAATGAAAAACTGTTTTTT.

V gene TRBV5-4 combines with J gene TRBJ1-3; maybe TRBD1 (6 bases). Germline V gives CDR1 SGHNT, CDR2 YYREEE (reference sequence). V shed 4 bases and J shed 0 bases, with 14 bases lying between them. This CDR3 is 16 amino acids long. This chain's CDR3 is CASSHPTGNSGNTIYF. As DNA, the CDR3 is TGTGCCAGCAGCCATCCGACAGGAAACTCTGGAAACACCATATATTTT.